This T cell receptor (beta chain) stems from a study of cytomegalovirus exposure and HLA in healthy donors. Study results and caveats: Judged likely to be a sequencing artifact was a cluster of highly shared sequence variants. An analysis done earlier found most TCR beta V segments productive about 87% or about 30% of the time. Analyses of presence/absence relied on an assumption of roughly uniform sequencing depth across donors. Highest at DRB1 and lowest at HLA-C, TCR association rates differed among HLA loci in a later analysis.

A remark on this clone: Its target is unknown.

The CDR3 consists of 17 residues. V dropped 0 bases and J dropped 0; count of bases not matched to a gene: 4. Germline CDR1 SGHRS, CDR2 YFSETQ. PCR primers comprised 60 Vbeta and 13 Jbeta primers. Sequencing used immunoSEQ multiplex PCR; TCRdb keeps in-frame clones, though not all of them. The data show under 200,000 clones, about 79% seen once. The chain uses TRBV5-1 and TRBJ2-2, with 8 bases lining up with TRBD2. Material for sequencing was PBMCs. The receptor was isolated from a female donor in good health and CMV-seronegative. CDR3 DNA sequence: TGCGCCAGCAGCTTGGGGAATAGCGGGGCGAACACCGGGGAGCTGTTTTTT. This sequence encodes CASSLGNSGANTGELFF. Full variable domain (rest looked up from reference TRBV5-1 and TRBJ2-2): KAGVTQTPRYLIKTRGQQVTLSCSPISGHRSVSWYQQTPGQGLQFLFEYFSETQRNKGNFPGRFSGRQFSNSRSEMNVSTLELGDSALYLCASSLGNSGANTGELFFGEGSRLTVL.